This passage covers 22 T cell receptor beta chains from one sample sequenced in a study of early stage breast cancer tumors. TCRdb's copy holds only in-frame clones and misses some; the assay was immunoSEQ multiplex PCR. This table holds approximately 5,000 clones, around 60% found once. Sequencing was performed on breast tumor tissue. Source of these receptors: a person aged 50-59 years with breast cancer.

The chain recombines TRBV23-1 with TRBJ1-3; 7 bases align to TRBD1. TRBV23-1 counts as an open reading frame of uncertain function. The CDR3 covers 21 residues. Unmatched junction bases numbered 19, after V lost 2 bases and J lost 0 bases. CDR3 region: CASSQPHPDRLVMNSGNTIYF. In DNA, the CDR3 is TGCGCCAGCAGTCAACCTCACCCGGACAGGCTTGTGATGAACTCTGGAAACACCATATATTTT.

V is TRBV2 and J is TRBJ2-2; 7 nucleotides agree with TRBD1. Trimming cost V 2 bases and J 4 bases; bases outside gene matches: 10. Germline V lookup: CDR1 SNHLY, CDR2 FYNNEI. This CDR3 has 17 amino acids. The CDR3 DNA is TGTGCCAGCAGTGAACGGAGAGGGGGCGCAACCACCGGGGAGCTGTTTTTT. The encoded protein is CASSERRGGATTGELFF.

This chain connects TRBV11-2 to TRBJ1-1; 10 positions match TRBD1. Losses at the gene ends were 4 bases for V and 4 bases for J; bases not matched to a gene: 6. Germline CDR1 is SGHAT and CDR2 is FQNNGV. The length of the CDR3 is 15 residues. In nucleotides, the CDR3 is TGTGCCAGCAGCTCTGAGACAGGGGGCCGCACTGAAGCTTTCTTT. This sequence encodes CASSSETGGRTEAFF.

Notes on this clone: With a much larger clone just one base away, this may be a read error. At the DNA level, this CDR3 is encoded by other sequences in the same sample as well. The V and J genes are TRBV14 and TRBJ2-7; D is ambiguous. This CDR3 has 11 amino acids. Germline lookup yields CDR1 SGHDN and CDR2 FVKESK. The ends were cut back, 2 bases at V and 3 bases at J, with 2 bases in the middle. For the CDR3, the DNA is TGTGCCAGCAGCCAAAGCTACGAGCAGTACTTC. Residues: CASSQSYEQYF.

This rearrangement joins TRBV19 to TRBJ1-5; no definite D call. The germline gives CDR1 LNHDA, CDR2 SQIVND (reference sequence). Trimming shortened V by 3 bases and J by 6 bases, and 18 bases separated the two germline ends. This CDR3 has 16 residues. CDR3 residues: CASSIGPSGLGQPQHF. DNA of the CDR3: TGTGCCAGTAGTATCGGACCCTCGGGGTTGGGTCAGCCCCAGCATTTT.

This rearrangement joins TRBV27 to TRBJ2-3; 10 bases map to TRBD2. The V and J ends lost 5 bases and 5 bases, in that order; junction bases with no gene match: 13. Germline V CDR1 and CDR2: MNHEY, SMNVEV (reference sequence). The CDR3 covers 17 residues. CDR3 loop: CASSPRWGAGGQDTQYF. CDR3 DNA sequence: TGTGCCAGCAGTCCCCGGTGGGGAGCGGGGGGGCAAGATACGCAGTATTTT.

The chain is built from TRBV27 and TRBJ2-2; a weak D match, TRBD2 (6 bases). V shed 8 bases and J shed 4 bases, with 17 bases lying between them. CDR3 length equals 15 residues. Germline CDR1 and CDR2: MNHEY and SMNVEV (reference sequence). Here the CDR3 reads CASRGRGSGTGELFF. DNA of the CDR3: TGTGCCAGCCGCGGTCGGGGGTCGGGCACCGGGGAGCTGTTTTTT.

The chain links TRBV6-1 to TRBJ2-7, with no clear D. The CDR3 contains 12 residues. Trimming took off 8 bases at V and 7 bases at J, with 15 bases between the two ends. In germline, CDR1 is MNHNS, CDR2 SASEGT. The CDR3 region is CASGRISGEQYF. In DNA, the CDR3 is TGTGCCAGCGGTCGAATCTCCGGGGAGCAGTACTTC.

V and J are TRBV7-9 and TRBJ2-7, with TRBD1 identical over 7 bases. The V gene's germline CDR1 is SEHNR and CDR2 FQNEAQ (reference sequence). The CDR3 is made up of 17 amino acids. The J segment lost 2 bases and the V segment lost 5 bases, leaving 15 bases of the junction unmatched. The CDR3 nucleotides read TGTGCCAGCAGCCGACCCGGGACAGAGCCAACCGCCTACGAGCAGTACTTC. It encodes CASSRPGTEPTAYEQYF.

The V gene is TRBV9, the J gene TRBJ2-6, with D possibly matching TRBD1 (6 bases). The CDR3 covers 16 residues. Trimming pared 4 bases from V and 5 bases from J, leaving 16 bases between. CDR1 and CDR2 from the germline V gene are SGDLS and YYNGEE. CDR3 coding DNA: TGTGCCAGCAGCTTCCCCAAAACAGGGAGGGCCAACGTCCTGACTTTC. Amino acids: CASSFPKTGRANVLTF.

V is TRBV15 and J is TRBJ1-1, with a tentative D call TRBD1 (5 bases). Germline CDR1 is LNHNV and CDR2 is YYDKDF (reference sequence). The CDR3 is made up of 13 amino acids. V was trimmed by 4 bases and J by 4 bases, leaving 10 bases between them. This CDR3 is CATSTGFGTEAFF. In DNA form, the CDR3 reads TGTGCCACCAGCACAGGGTTTGGCACTGAAGCTTTCTTT.

V is TRBV4-1 and J is TRBJ1-1; D uncertain. Trimming left V 4 bases short and J 5 bases short, with 17 bases between. CDR1 and CDR2 (germline): MGHRA, YSYEKL. The CDR3 is made up of 15 amino acids. The CDR3 bases are TGCGCCAGCAGCCCGGGCGACACCCTGGGGACTGAAGCTTTCTTT. Translated: CASSPGDTLGTEAFF.

V and J are TRBV5-1 and TRBJ2-2, with D uncertain. Trimming stripped 2 bases from V and 7 bases from J, with 12 bases between. CDR3 size: 14 residues. Germline values: CDR1 SGHRS, CDR2 YFSETQ. The CDR3, as DNA: TGCGCCAGCAGCTTACCCTCATCTGACGGGGAGCTGTTTTTT. Its translation: CASSLPSSDGELFF.

The chain recombines TRBV5-1 with TRBJ2-5, with D possibly matching TRBD1 (5 bases). V was trimmed by 1 base and J by 2 bases, leaving 12 bases between them. CDR3 length: 15 residues. Germline-derived CDR1 and CDR2 are SGHRS and YFSETQ. CDR3 sequence reads: CASSLPGALQETQYF. CDR3 DNA sequence: TGCGCCAGCAGCTTGCCTGGGGCACTACAAGAGACCCAGTACTTC.

This chain links TRBV7-9 with TRBJ1-2; TRBD1 matches 10 bases. Unmatched junction bases numbered 11, after V lost 5 bases and J lost 5 bases. From germline, CDR1 is SEHNR and CDR2 FQNEAQ (reference sequence). The CDR3 length is 16 residues. The CDR3 is CASSPPGGQGWYGYTF. In DNA, the CDR3 is TGTGCCAGCAGCCCCCCGGGGGGACAGGGGTGGTATGGCTACACCTTC.

The chain employs TRBV5-1 and TRBJ2-7, with TRBD1 matching over 8 bases. The CDR3 runs to 14 residues. V shed 4 bases and J 5 bases; nucleotides not matched to a gene: 8. Germline assignment: CDR1 SGHRS and CDR2 YFSETQ. The CDR3 sequence: CASSQRTGINEQYF. CDR3 nucleotides: TGCGCCAGCAGCCAGCGGACAGGGATCAACGAGCAGTACTTC.

The rearrangement joins TRBV6-1 to TRBJ1-2; D unclear. Germline V CDR1 and CDR2: MNHNS, SASEGT. The CDR3 sequence is 16 residues long. V lost 4 bases and J lost 6, with 21 bases in between. The CDR3 spells CASSAFLSPVGDGYTF. In DNA form, the CDR3 reads TGTGCCAGCAGTGCTTTTTTGAGTCCAGTGGGTGATGGCTACACCTTC.

The gene calls are TRBV4-2 and TRBJ2-6, with no clear D. Germline V CDR1 and CDR2: LGHNA, YNFKEQ. CDR3 length: 17 amino acids. The germline V and J ends were trimmed by 1 base and 0 bases, with 10 bases remaining between them. CDR3 residues: CASSQGWVDSGANVLTF. In nucleotides, the CDR3 is TGTGCCAGCAGCCAAGGGTGGGTTGACTCTGGGGCCAACGTCCTGACTTTC.

This clone appeared a few times. This chain uses TRBV13 with TRBJ1-1; D gene unclear. Germline lookup yields CDR1 PRHDT and CDR2 FYEKMQ (reference sequence). The CDR3 has 13 amino acids. Trimming took 1 base from V and 1 from J, leaving 4 bases between them. The CDR3 region has the DNA TGTGCCAGCAGCTTAGACAGGAACACTGAAGCTTTCTTT. It is translated as CASSLDRNTEAFF.

This clone is medium-sized by share. In nucleotides, the CDR3 is TGTGCCAGTAGACAGACAGGGGGATCCAATGAGCAGTTCTTC. Its translation is CASRQTGGSNEQFF. J is TRBJ2-1 and V is TRBV19; 9 bases line up with TRBD1. Germline V lookup: CDR1 LNHDA, CDR2 SQIVND (reference sequence). This CDR3 is 14 amino acids long. V shed 6 bases, J shed 6 bases, and the junction held 6 bases outside the gene matches.

The table lists this clone with a few counts. The chain joins TRBV5-1 to TRBJ2-2; TRBD1 might be the D (6 bases). The CDR3 totals 17 residues. Germline V lookup: CDR1 SGHRS, CDR2 YFSETQ. The germline V and J ends were trimmed by 4 bases and 0 bases, with 16 bases remaining between them. CDR3 region: CASSQGHSNANTGELFF. For the CDR3, the DNA is TGCGCCAGCAGCCAGGGACACTCCAACGCGAACACCGGGGAGCTGTTTTTT.

In this sample, this clone turned up once. The CDR3 DNA reads as TGTGCCAGCAGCCTGTCTAGCGGGAGGGAATCCTACGAGCAGTACTTC. This codes for CASSLSSGRESYEQYF. J is TRBJ2-7 and V is TRBV7-9, with 12 positions matching TRBD2. Trimming cost V 5 bases and J 1 base; bases outside gene matches: 6. The CDR3 runs 16 residues. Germline V gene data show CDR1 as SEHNR and CDR2 as FQNEAQ (reference sequence). Together with reference TRBV7-9 and TRBJ2-7, the CDR3 gives the full variable domain: DTGVSQNPRHKITKRGQNVTFRCDPISEHNRLYWYRQTLGQGPEFLTYFQNEAQLEKSRLLSDRFSAERPKGSFSTLEIQRTEQGDSAMYLCASSLSSGRESYEQYFGPGTRLTVT.